This T cell receptor (beta chain) was recovered during a study of blood T cell repertoires in COVID-19. Data came from immunoSEQ multiplex PCR; TCRdb stores just in-frame clones and leaves some out. There are about 170,000 clones in the sample; more than 75% occur only once, and 5.5% to 8.5% lies in the top ten. This CDR3 has 13 residues. Germline CDR1 reads SGHTA; CDR2 reads FQGNSA. Trimming took off 4 bases at V and 8 bases at J, with 14 bases between the two ends. The sample taken for sequencing was PBMCs or T cells enriched from blood (not recorded which). The clonotype was recovered from a woman aged 45-59 years who had recovered from COVID-19. The chain carries TRBV7-2 and TRBJ1-2; no clear D. CDR3 sequence: CASSSSGPGGYTF. The CDR3, as DNA: TGTGCCAGCAGCTCCTCCGGGCCGGGAGGCTACACCTTC.